This TCR beta chain emerged from a study of blood T cell repertoires in COVID-19. Study overall: Sites across the United States, Italy and Spain contributed samples from acute and convalescent COVID-19. PBMCs, B-cell-depleted T cells, or T cells were the source of the cDNA or gDNA that made up the material.

How the authors handled the data: Amplifying reference gene primers gave estimates of nucleated cell counts. Data came from immunoSEQ multiplex PCR; TCRdb stores just in-frame clones and leaves some out. V and J calls plus clone size are reproduced from that table; the DNA served to infer D and trimming. The sample has around 190,000 clones, roughly 87% seen once. Looked up from germline, CDR1 is LGHDT and CDR2 is YNNKEL (reference sequence). The CDR3 has 16 residues. This clone appeared a few times. Germline and junction disagree at one end, which may indicate a read error. The TCR comes from a man aged 18-30 years who had recovered from COVID-19. Material for sequencing was peripheral blood. This sequence joins TRBV3-1 (or the pseudogene TRBV3-2) and TRBJ2-1, with 11 bases matching TRBD2. The CDR3 nucleotides are TGTGCCAGCAGACAAGCGGTTAGCGGGAGGGGGAATGAGCAGTTCTTC. Protein sequence: CASRQAVSGRGNEQFF.